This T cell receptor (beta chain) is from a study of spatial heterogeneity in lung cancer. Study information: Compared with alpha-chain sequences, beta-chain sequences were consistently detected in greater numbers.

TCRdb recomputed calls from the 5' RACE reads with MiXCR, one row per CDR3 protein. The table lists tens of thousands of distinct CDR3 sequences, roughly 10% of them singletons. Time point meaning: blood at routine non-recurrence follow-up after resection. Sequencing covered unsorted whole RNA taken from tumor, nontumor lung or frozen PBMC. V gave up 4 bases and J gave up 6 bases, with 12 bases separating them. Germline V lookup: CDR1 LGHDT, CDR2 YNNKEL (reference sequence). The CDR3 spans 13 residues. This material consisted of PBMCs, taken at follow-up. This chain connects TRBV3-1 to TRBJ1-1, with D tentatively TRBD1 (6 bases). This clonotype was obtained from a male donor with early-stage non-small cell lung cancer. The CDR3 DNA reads TGTGCCAGCAGCCTCACAGGGATTGCTGAAGCTTTCTTT. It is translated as CASSLTGIAEAFF.